This TCR beta chain was sequenced during a study of T cells in Graves' hyperthyroidism and ophthalmopathy. Germline assignment: CDR1 SGHTA and CDR2 FQGNSA. The trim removed 5 bases at V and 1 base at J, leaving 4 bases unmatched. The CDR3 spans 16 residues. In this sample, this clonotype turned up many times. Regions amplified from RNA transcripts were the TCR beta CDR3 regions. The HTBI primer set drove a first-round RT-PCR of the TCR CDR3. TCRdb ran MiXCR on the multiplex PCR reads and lists one entry per CDR3 protein. The sample carries fewer than 650,000 distinct CDR3 sequences, approximately 48% recorded once.

This chain links TRBV7-2 with TRBJ2-2; 10 bases align to TRBD2. Sequencing was performed on peripheral blood or thyroid tissue (not recorded which). This TCR came from an adult woman with Graves' disease, either hyperthyroidism or ophthalmopathy (not recorded which). The CDR3 bases are TGTGCCAGCAGCCTTCCTAGCGGGAGGAACACCGGGGAGCTGTTTTTT. Translating it yields CASSLPSGRNTGELFF. Together with reference TRBV7-2 and TRBJ2-2, the CDR3 gives the full variable domain: GAGVSQSPSNKVTEKGKDVELRCDPISGHTALYWYRQSLGQGLEFLIYFQGNSAPDKSGLPSDRFSAERTGGSVSTLTIQRTQQEDSAVYLCASSLPSGRNTGELFFGEGSRLTVL.